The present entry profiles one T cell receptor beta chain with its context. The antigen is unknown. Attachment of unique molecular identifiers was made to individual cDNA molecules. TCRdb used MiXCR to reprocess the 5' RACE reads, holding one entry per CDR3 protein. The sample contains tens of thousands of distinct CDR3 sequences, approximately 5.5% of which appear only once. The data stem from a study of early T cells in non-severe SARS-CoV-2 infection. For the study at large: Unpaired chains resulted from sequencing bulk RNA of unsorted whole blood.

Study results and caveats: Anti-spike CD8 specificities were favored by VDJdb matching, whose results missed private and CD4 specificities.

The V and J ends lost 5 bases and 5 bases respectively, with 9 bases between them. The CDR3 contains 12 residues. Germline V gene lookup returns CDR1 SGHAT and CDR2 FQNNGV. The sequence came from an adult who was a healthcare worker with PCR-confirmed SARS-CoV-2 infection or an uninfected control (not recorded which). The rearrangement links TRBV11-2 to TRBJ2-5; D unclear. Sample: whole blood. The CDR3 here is CASSPPGETQYF. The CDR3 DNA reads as TGTGCCAGCAGCCCCCCCGGGGAGACCCAGTACTTC. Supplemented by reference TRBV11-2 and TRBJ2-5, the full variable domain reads EAGVAQSPRYKIIEKRQSVAFWCNPISGHATLYWYQQILGQGPKLLIQFQNNGVVDDSQLPKDRFSAERLKGVDSTLKIQPAKLEDSAVYLCASSPPGETQYFGPGTRLLVL.